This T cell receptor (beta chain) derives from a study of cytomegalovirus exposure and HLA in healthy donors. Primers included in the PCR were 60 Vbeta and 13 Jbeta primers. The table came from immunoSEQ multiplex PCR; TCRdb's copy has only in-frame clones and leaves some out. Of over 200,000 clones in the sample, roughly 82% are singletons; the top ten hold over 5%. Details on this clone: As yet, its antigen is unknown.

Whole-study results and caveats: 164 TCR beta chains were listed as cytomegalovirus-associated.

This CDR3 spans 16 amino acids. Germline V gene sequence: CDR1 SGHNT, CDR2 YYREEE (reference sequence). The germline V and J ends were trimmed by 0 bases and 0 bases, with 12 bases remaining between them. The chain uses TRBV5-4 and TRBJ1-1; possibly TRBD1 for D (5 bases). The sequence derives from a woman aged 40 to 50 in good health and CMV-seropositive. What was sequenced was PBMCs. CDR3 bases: TGTGCCAGCAGCTTGGTGGGGGAGGGCATGAACACTGAAGCTTTCTTT. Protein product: CASSLVGEGMNTEAFF.